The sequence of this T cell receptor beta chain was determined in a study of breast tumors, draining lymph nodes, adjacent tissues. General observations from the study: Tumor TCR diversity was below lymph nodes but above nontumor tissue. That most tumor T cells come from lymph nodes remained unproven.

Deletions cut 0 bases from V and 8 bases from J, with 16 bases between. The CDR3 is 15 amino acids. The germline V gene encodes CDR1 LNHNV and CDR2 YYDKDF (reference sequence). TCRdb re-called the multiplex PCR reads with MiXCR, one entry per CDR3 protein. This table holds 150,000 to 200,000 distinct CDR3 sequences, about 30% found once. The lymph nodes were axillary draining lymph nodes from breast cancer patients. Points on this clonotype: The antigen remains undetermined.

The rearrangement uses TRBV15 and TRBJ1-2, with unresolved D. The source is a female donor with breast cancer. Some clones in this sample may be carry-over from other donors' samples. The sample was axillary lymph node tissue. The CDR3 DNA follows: TGTGCCACCAGCAGAGATATGGAGAAGGGTAGAGGCTACACCTTC. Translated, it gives CATSRDMEKGRGYTF.